This T cell receptor (beta chain) was recorded in a study of control samples from healthy donors and cancer patients. Some clones are missing from TCRdb's copy, which holds only in-frame ones; the method was immunoSEQ multiplex PCR. This sample carries about 94,000 clones, about nine tenths of them seen once, and the ten largest clones take under 4%. Trimming cost V 8 bases and J 3 bases, with 13 bases left between them. Germline lookup yields CDR1 SGHAT and CDR2 FQNNGV. CDR3 length: 13 amino acids. The source is a young woman in good health. Sample: blood. The rearrangement uses TRBV11-2 and TRBJ1-1, with D perhaps TRBD1 (5 bases). DNA for the CDR3: TGTGCCAGCCGAGTCGGGGGGGACACTGAAGCTTTCTTT. This encodes CASRVGGDTEAFF.